The source of this T cell receptor beta chain is a study of T cells in tumors after PD-1 blockade. The CDR3 consists of 16 residues. The junction had 10 bases not matched to a gene; V was cut back by 3 bases and J by 4 bases. CDR1 SGHNT and CDR2 YYREEE come from the germline V gene (reference sequence). Data came from immunoSEQ multiplex PCR; TCRdb stores just in-frame clones and leaves some out. The table includes approximately 63,000 clones, about 74% detected once. Source: PBMCs, taken after anti-PD-1 treatment. The rearrangement uses TRBV5-4 and TRBJ1-2; 9 bases fit TRBD1. The sequence derives from a human donor with basal cell carcinoma. In DNA, the CDR3 is TGTGCCAGCAGCTCGCCCGGGACAGGGACCACCTATGGCTACACCTTC. Translating it yields CASSSPGTGTTYGYTF.